This TCR beta chain comes out of a study of CXCR3-negative and CXCR3-positive naive CD8 T cells. General study results and limits: Naive cells with CXCR3 showed TRB CDR3s that were more hydrophobic than those in CXCR3-negative naive cells. Partial loss of CXCR3 expression followed cryopreservation; most assays used fresh PBMCs. The study found that naive CXCR3-negative and CXCR3-positive cells shared TRBV-TRBJ usage, while memory cells differed.

The libraries of TRB cDNA were prepared using 5' RACE with UMI labels. TCRdb reprocessed the 5' RACE reads, with one entry per CDR3 protein and no DNA. The record lists 3,000 to 4,000 distinct CDR3 sequences, of which the ten most abundant hold over 1.3%. Researchers reported sorting every CD8+ T cell subset in triplicate, 300,000 cells per sort. CD45RO-CCR7+CD27+CD95- was the phenotype of naive CD8+ T cells. This clonotype shows up as medium-sized (0.01 to 0.1%) by frequency. Its specificity is not known. This CDR3 spans 12 amino acids. CDR1 and CDR2 from the germline V gene are SQVTM and ANQGSEA. The origin of this receptor is a human donor in good health. Some clones in this sample may be carry-over from other donors' samples. The chain joins TRBV29-1 to TRBJ2-7. The sequenced material came from naive CXCR3+ CD8+ T cells from blood. The sample's subset: CD45RO-CCR7+CD27+CD95- naive CD8+ T cells expressing CXCR3 (TNR3+). CDR3 residues: CSVEGGTYEQYF.